The source of this T cell receptor (beta chain) is a study of identical twins. Whole-study findings and limits: Beta out-of-frame sequences showed weaker excess twin sharing.

TCRdb re-analysed the 5' RACE reads in MiXCR, keeping a single row per CDR3 protein. This table has some 1,600,000 distinct CDR3 sequences, more than 30% appearing once. Germline V gene data show CDR1 as SGHVS and CDR2 as FNYEAQ. The CDR3 is 16 residues long. The V segment lost 1 base and the J segment 4 bases; nucleotides outside the gene matches: 5. There are a few counts of this clonotype. Its specificity is not known. This receptor was identified in a newborn girl in good health. The sequencing sample was made of cord blood. The chain has TRBV7-6 and TRBJ2-1; the match to TRBD2 covers 9 bases. Here the CDR3 reads CASSLGISGSYNEQFF. The CDR3, as DNA: TGTGCCAGCAGCTTAGGGATTAGCGGGAGTTACAATGAGCAGTTCTTC.